Listed below are T cell receptor beta chains from one sample, sequenced in a study of cytomegalovirus exposure and HLA in healthy donors. Here immunoSEQ multiplex PCR was the method, and the copy in TCRdb shows in-frame clones only, minus some. Its table lists 100,000 to 150,000 clones. Material for sequencing was PBMCs. The receptor set was obtained from a man younger than 30 in good health and CMV-seronegative. Both conserved end residues are part of each CDR3. A D gene is named only where the DNA matches it firmly.

CDR3 protein: CASSLDFMGGYEQYF
CDR3 DNA: TGCGCCAGCAGCTTGGACTTTATGGGGGGCTACGAGCAGTACTTC
V gene: TRBV5-1
D gene: .
J gene: TRBJ2-7
CDR3 length: 15

CDR3 protein: CASSMSGLAGAYEQYF
CDR3 DNA: TGTGCCAGTAGTATGTCGGGACTAGCGGGAGCCTATGAGCAGTACTTC
V gene: TRBV19
D gene: TRBD2
J gene: TRBJ2-7
CDR3 length: 16

CDR3 protein: CAWRQTGSTDTQYF
CDR3 DNA: TGTGCCTGGAGACAGACAGGGTCCACAGATACGCAGTATTTT
V gene: TRBV30
D gene: TRBD1
J gene: TRBJ2-3
CDR3 length: 14

CDR3 protein: CASSLSRVNRIPRNTIYF
CDR3 DNA: TGTGCCAGCAGTTTATCCAGGGTCAACCGCATCCCCCGAAACACCATATATTTT
V gene: TRBV28
D gene: .
J gene: TRBJ1-3
CDR3 length: 18

CDR3 protein: CASRPGQSSYEQYF
CDR3 DNA: TGTGCCAGCAGACCCGGACAGAGCTCCTACGAGCAGTACTTC
V gene: TRBV6-5
D gene: .
J gene: TRBJ2-7
CDR3 length: 14

CDR3 protein: CASARASGKTQYF
CDR3 DNA: TGTGCCAGCGCAAGAGCCTCGGGAAAGACCCAGTACTTC
V gene: TRBV9
D gene: .
J gene: TRBJ2-5
CDR3 length: 13

CDR3 protein: CASVAGTRETQYF
CDR3 DNA: TGTGCCAGCGTCGCAGGGACTCGGGAGACCCAGTACTTC
V gene: TRBV2
D gene: .
J gene: TRBJ2-5
CDR3 length: 13

CDR3 protein: CASSLGSSYNSPLHF
CDR3 DNA: TGTGCCAGCAGCTTGGGCAGCTCCTATAATTCACCCCTCCACTTT
V gene: TRBV5-6
D gene: .
J gene: TRBJ1-6
CDR3 length: 15

CDR3 protein: CASSFFPRTGGVPPLVAFF
CDR3 DNA: TGTGCCAGCAGCTTTTTCCCGCGCACAGGGGGCGTCCCTCCTCTGGTAGCTTTCTTT
V gene: TRBV11-2
D gene: TRBD1
J gene: TRBJ1-1
CDR3 length: 19

CDR3 protein: CASRNPQGAGEQYF
CDR3 DNA: TGTGCCAGCAGAAATCCTCAGGGGGCCGGGGAGCAGTACTTC
V gene: TRBV5-6
D gene: TRBD1
J gene: TRBJ2-7
CDR3 length: 14

CDR3 protein: CASSIRLVGRGETQYF
CDR3 DNA: TGTGCCAGTAGTATACGCCTTGTCGGCAGGGGAGAGACCCAGTACTTC
V gene: TRBV19
D gene: .
J gene: TRBJ2-5
CDR3 length: 16

CDR3 protein: CASTSRQGDIQYF
CDR3 DNA: TGTGCCAGTACCTCAAGACAGGGAGACATTCAGTACTTC
V gene: TRBV19
D gene: TRBD1
J gene: TRBJ2-4
CDR3 length: 13

CDR3 protein: CASSIETTNYGYTF
CDR3 DNA: TGTGCCAGTAGTATTGAGACTACCAATTATGGCTACACCTTC
V gene: TRBV19
D gene: .
J gene: TRBJ1-2
CDR3 length: 14

CDR3 protein: CATSREHISNQPQHF
CDR3 DNA: TGTGCCACCAGCAGAGAACATATTAGCAATCAGCCCCAGCATTTT
V gene: TRBV15
D gene: .
J gene: TRBJ1-5
CDR3 length: 15

CDR3 protein: CSALIYNEQFF
CDR3 DNA: TGCAGTGCCCTAATCTACAATGAGCAGTTCTTC
V gene: TRBV20-1
D gene: .
J gene: TRBJ2-1
CDR3 length: 11

CDR3 protein: CAWSALDTGELFF
CDR3 DNA: TGTGCCTGGAGTGCCCTAGACACCGGGGAGCTGTTTTTT
V gene: TRBV30
D gene: .
J gene: TRBJ2-2
CDR3 length: 13

CDR3 protein: CASRPRSGNTIYF
CDR3 DNA: TGTGCCAGCAGGCCCCGGTCCGGAAACACCATATATTTT
V gene: TRBV2
D gene: .
J gene: TRBJ1-3
CDR3 length: 13

CDR3 protein: CASSLDWGNNQPQHF
CDR3 DNA: TGCGCCAGCAGCCTCGACTGGGGCAACAATCAGCCCCAGCATTTT
V gene: TRBV4-1
D gene: .
J gene: TRBJ1-5
CDR3 length: 15

CDR3 protein: CASSQASSGGRNEQFF
CDR3 DNA: TGCGCCAGCTCTCAAGCGTCGTCGGGAGGGCGGAATGAGCAGTTCTTC
V gene: TRBV5-1
D gene: TRBD2
J gene: TRBJ2-1
CDR3 length: 16

CDR3 protein: CASSTWTVAEAFF
CDR3 DNA: TGTGCCAGCAGTACCTGGACAGTAGCTGAAGCTTTCTTT
V gene: TRBV6-5
D gene: .
J gene: TRBJ1-1
CDR3 length: 13

CDR3 protein: CAWSPRGVLNTGELFF
CDR3 DNA: TGTGCCTGGAGCCCGAGAGGAGTATTGAACACCGGGGAGCTGTTTTTT
V gene: TRBV30
D gene: .
J gene: TRBJ2-2
CDR3 length: 16

CDR3 protein: CAWSVGGWSTEAFF
CDR3 DNA: TGTGCCTGGAGTGTTGGGGGCTGGAGCACTGAAGCTTTCTTT
V gene: TRBV30
D gene: .
J gene: TRBJ1-1
CDR3 length: 14

CDR3 protein: CASRSGGRGNSETQYF
CDR3 DNA: TGTGCCAGTCGTTCCGGTGGCAGGGGGAATTCAGAGACCCAGTACTTC
V gene: TRBV19
D gene: TRBD1
J gene: TRBJ2-5
CDR3 length: 16

CDR3 protein: CASSSYVGAWETQYF
CDR3 DNA: TGTGCCAGCAGCTCCTACGTGGGGGCATGGGAGACCCAGTACTTC
V gene: TRBV7-6
D gene: .
J gene: TRBJ2-5
CDR3 length: 15

CDR3 protein: CASSLGAGTGYGYTF
CDR3 DNA: TGCGCCAGCAGCTTGGGGGCCGGGACAGGGTATGGCTACACCTTC
V gene: TRBV5-1
D gene: TRBD1
J gene: TRBJ1-2
CDR3 length: 15

CDR3 protein: CATRQQGRHGYTF
CDR3 DNA: TGTGCCACCAGACAGCAGGGAAGACATGGCTACACCTTC
V gene: TRBV27
D gene: .
J gene: TRBJ1-2
CDR3 length: 13

CDR3 protein: CASSPLSRTDTQYF
CDR3 DNA: TGTGCCAGCTCACCACTCTCGCGAACAGATACGCAGTATTTT
V gene: TRBV18
D gene: .
J gene: TRBJ2-3
CDR3 length: 14

CDR3 protein: CAWSGWDNNYGYTF
CDR3 DNA: TGTGCCTGGAGTGGGTGGGACAATAACTATGGCTACACCTTC
V gene: TRBV30
D gene: .
J gene: TRBJ1-2
CDR3 length: 14